This entry concerns a single TCR beta chain. Antigen unknown. 13 Jbeta primers and 60 Vbeta primers were used for the PCR. The method was immunoSEQ multiplex PCR; TCRdb's version includes in-frame clones alone and lacks a portion of them. This repertoire shows 100,000 to 150,000 clones, 70% to 80% found once; its top ten account for approximately 2.6%. The data were taken from a study of cytomegalovirus exposure and HLA in healthy donors. Regarding the study as a whole: Altogether, around 160 TCR beta chains were recorded as cytomegalovirus-associated. In a later analysis, V- and J-gene trimming of beta chains associated with a DCLRE1C missense variant, replicated independently. A later analysis showed TCR association rates differing by HLA locus, peaking at DRB1 and lowest at HLA-C.

The sequence was obtained from a human donor in good health. Sample: PBMCs.

CDR3 nucleotides: TGTGCCAGCAGCTTAGGGACAGGGGCAACCTACGAGCAGTACTTC. As protein: CASSLGTGATYEQYF. This rearrangement joins TRBV7-2 to TRBJ2-7; 9 nucleotides line up with TRBD1. There are 15 residues in the CDR3. V shed 1 base, J shed 2 bases, and the junction held 3 bases outside the gene matches. Germline V gene sequence: CDR1 SGHTA, CDR2 FQGNSA.